These 17 T cell receptor beta chains originate from one sample sequenced in a study of patients and donors after allogeneic stem cell transplantation. Using its own MiXCR run on the RT-PCR reads, TCRdb lists one record per CDR3 protein. Of under 35,000 distinct CDR3 sequences in the sample, about two fifths were seen once. The sequenced material came from blood, either unsorted or a sorted T cell fraction (not recorded which). The receptor set was obtained from a human donor who was either an allogeneic HSCT recipient or a stem cell or donor lymphocyte infusion donor (not recorded which). It is not recorded whose cells these are; they may come from a transplant donor.

V and J are TRBV5-1 and TRBJ2-7; a weak D match, TRBD1 (6 bases). The V end was cut by 7 bases, the J end by 2 bases, with 13 bases between. Per the germline V gene, CDR1 is SGHRS and CDR2 is YFSETQ. There are 13 residues in the CDR3. The CDR3 coding sequence is TGCGCCAGCCGTAAGGACAGAACCTACGAGCAGTACTTC. As protein: CASRKDRTYEQYF.

The V call is TRBV4-2, the J call TRBJ2-7; D is undetermined. The CDR3 consists of 15 residues. The V gene's germline CDR1 is LGHNA and CDR2 YNFKEQ. The V end was cut by 1 base, the J end by 3 bases, with 13 bases between. For the CDR3, the DNA is TGTGCCAGCAGCCAAGCAATCGGAATCGTCTACGAGCAGTACGTC. This encodes CASSQAIGIVYEQYV.

This clonotype was observed once. The gene calls are TRBV12-3 or TRBV12-4 and TRBJ1-1, with no clear D. There are 11 residues in the CDR3. The ends were cut back, 6 bases at V and 4 bases at J, with 6 bases in the middle. The CDR3 here is CASSTATEAFF. The CDR3 nucleotides are TGTGCCAGCAGCACGGCCACTGAAGCTTTCTTT.

In DNA form, the CDR3 reads TGTGCCAGCAGTTTATCCAAGGACTGGGTGGGGATTGACGAGCAGTACGTC. Translating gives CASSLSKDWVGIDEQYV. The chain carries TRBV12-3 or TRBV12-4 and TRBJ2-7, with D possibly matching TRBD2 (5 bases). V shed 2 bases and J shed 5 bases, with 22 bases lying between them. The CDR3 is 17 amino acids.

This clonotype was recorded a few times. This chain links TRBV20-1 with TRBJ1-4; tentatively, D is TRBD1 (5 bases). The V end was cut by 8 bases, the J end by 6 bases, with 13 bases between. The CDR3 contains 12 residues. Per the germline V gene, CDR1 is DFQATT and CDR2 is SNEGSKA (reference sequence). CDR3 sequence (DNA): TGCAGTACCAAGGGGATAGATGAAAAACTGTTTTTT. Its translation: CSTKGIDEKLFF.

This clonotype was recorded a few times. This rearrangement joins TRBV7-9 to TRBJ1-4; TRBD1 aligns across 7 bases. Losses at the gene ends were 3 bases for V and 8 bases for J; bases not matched to a gene: 9. The length of the CDR3 is 15 residues. Germline CDR1 reads SEHNR; CDR2 reads FQNEAQ (reference sequence). The CDR3 sequence is CASSFHRGFGEKLFF. The DNA of the CDR3 is TGTGCCAGCAGCTTCCACAGGGGTTTCGGGGAAAAACTGTTTTTT.

This clonotype was picked up a small number of times. The V call is TRBV24-1, the J call TRBJ2-1, with TRBD2 matching over 12 bases. The CDR3 runs 15 residues. Losses at the gene ends were 5 bases for V and 4 bases for J; bases not matched to a gene: 2. CDR1 and CDR2 (germline): KGHDR, SFDVKD. CDR3 region: CATSATSGGYNEQFF. CDR3 nucleotides: TGTGCCACCAGTGCGACTAGCGGGGGATACAATGAGCAGTTCTTC.

This clonotype has more than one count but fewer than ten. J is TRBJ1-1 and V is TRBV4-3; D remains unclear. The CDR3 covers 17 residues. V was shortened by 2 bases and J by 5 bases, with 21 bases between the two germline ends. CDR1 is LGHNA, CDR2 YSLEER, per germline. The CDR3 spells CASSQRRPPTWRTEAFF. Here the CDR3 DNA reads TGCGCCAGCAGCCAACGACGACCGCCGACCTGGAGAACTGAAGCTTTCTTT.

This clonotype was seen at least ten times. V gene TRBV5-1 combines with J gene TRBJ2-1, with D perhaps TRBD1 (5 bases). From germline, CDR1 is SGHRS and CDR2 YFSETQ. The CDR3 totals 13 residues. The V end lost 0 bases, the J end lost 7 bases, and 8 bases lay between the germline ends. The CDR3 DNA reads as TGCGCCAGCAGCTTGGCCCAGGGTAATGAGCAGTTCTTC. It yields the protein CASSLAQGNEQFF.

The chain couples TRBV29-1 to TRBJ1-5; possibly TRBD1 for D (5 bases). Germline V gene data show CDR1 as SQVTM and CDR2 as ANQGSEA. V gave up 5 bases and J gave up 0 bases, with 8 bases separating them. This CDR3 is built from 13 residues. The CDR3 coding sequence is TGCAGCGTTTCCAGGGATAGCAATCAGCCCCAGCATTTT. Translating gives CSVSRDSNQPQHF.

This sequence joins TRBV4-3 and TRBJ2-1; 11 nucleotides align to TRBD2. CDR1 is LGHNA, CDR2 YSLEER, per germline. CDR3 length: 18 amino acids. The trim removed 4 bases at V and 7 bases at J, leaving 15 bases unmatched. The CDR3 region has the DNA TGCGCCAGCAGCCGCTTCCCCGCAGGGACTAGCGGTTTTAATGAGCAGTTCTTC. As protein: CASSRFPAGTSGFNEQFF.

The chain links TRBV10-1 to TRBJ1-1; D gene ambiguous. The germline V gene encodes CDR1 WNHNN and CDR2 SYGVQD (reference sequence). The CDR3 contains 15 residues. Trimming pared 8 bases from V and 2 bases from J, leaving 18 bases between. CDR3 residues: CASSRADRTNTEAFF. The CDR3 bases are TGCGCCAGCTCTCGGGCGGACCGAACCAACACTGAAGCTTTCTTT.

The chain links TRBV7-2 to TRBJ1-6; D is ambiguous. Trimming removed 3 bases from V and 0 bases from J, with 9 bases in between. The CDR3 consists of 16 residues. CDR1 SGHTA and CDR2 FQGNSA come from the germline V gene. The CDR3 loop reads CASSLAVSSYNSPLHF. DNA of the CDR3: TGTGCCAGCAGCTTGGCGGTGAGCTCCTATAATTCACCCCTCCACTTT.

This clonotype was counted many times. The V gene is TRBV24-1, the J gene TRBJ2-3; D is ambiguous. V was pared by 1 base and J by 1 base, with 5 bases between. The V gene's germline CDR1 is KGHDR and CDR2 SFDVKD. This CDR3 region has 14 residues. This CDR3 reads CATSDFGGTDTQYF. CDR3 DNA: TGTGCCACCAGTGATTTCGGCGGCACAGATACGCAGTATTTT.

The chain is built from TRBV7-2 and TRBJ1-1; D unclear. There are 14 residues in the CDR3. Germline CDR1 is SGHTA and CDR2 is FQGNSA. Trimming shortened V by 1 base and J by 3 bases, and 9 bases separated the two germline ends. The CDR3 reads CASSLEWWDTEAFF. For the CDR3, the DNA is TGTGCCAGCAGCTTAGAGTGGTGGGACACTGAAGCTTTCTTT.

This clonotype was counted only a few times. The chain uses TRBV12-3 or TRBV12-4 and TRBJ1-4, with TRBD1 matching over 7 bases. The CDR3 extends over 17 amino acids. V lost 6 bases to trimming and J lost 8 bases; unmatched junction nucleotides: 18. In DNA, the CDR3 is TGTGCCAGCAGCCCCGACAGGGCCACTCACCCCCACGAAAAACTGTTTTTT. This translates into CASSPDRATHPHEKLFF.

The rearrangement uses TRBV25-1 and TRBJ1-1; no definite D call. This CDR3 comprises 12 residues. The V end was cut by 5 bases, the J end by 11 bases, with 15 bases between. From germline, CDR1 is MGHDK and CDR2 SYGVNS. For the CDR3, the DNA is TGTGCCAGCAGTAAGCATGAGACAAGGGCTTTCTTT. Its translation is CASSKHETRAFF. The full variable domain, rest sourced from reference TRBV25-1 and TRBJ1-1, is EADIYQTPRYLVIGTGKKITLECSQTMGHDKMYWYQQDPGMELHLIHYSYGVNSTEKGDLSSESTVSRIRTEHFPLTLESARPSHTSQYLCASSKHETRAFFGQGTRLTVV.